The T cell receptor beta chain under discussion was sequenced for a study of blood T cells in healthy people across ages. Study-wide results and caveats: As naive T cell percentage varied, TCR beta diversity correlated strongly with it.

The J segment lost 5 bases and the V segment lost 7 bases, leaving 11 bases of the junction unmatched. This CDR3 region has 14 residues. From germline, CDR1 is SQVTM and CDR2 ANQGSEA. On this clonotype itself: Its antigen is undetermined.

A second PCR of about 6 to 12 cycles used a sample-barcoded 5' primer and a J-beta primer mix. TCRdb analysed the 5' RACE reads with MiXCR anew, one entry per CDR3 protein. The table shows fewer than 2 million distinct CDR3 sequences, with roughly two fifths occurring only once. Donation came from healthy Caucasian individuals in Russia who were aged roughly 6 to 95. In each sample, at least 7 million PBMCs were isolated. The total RNA that was extracted per sample amounted to at least 5 micrograms. The source material was blood. V and J are TRBV29-1 and TRBJ2-1; 7 positions match TRBD1. The clonotype was recovered from a human donor in good health. The CDR3 DNA follows: TGCAGCGCCACGAACCACAGGGGTCACAATGAGCAGTTCTTC. Its protein is CSATNHRGHNEQFF.